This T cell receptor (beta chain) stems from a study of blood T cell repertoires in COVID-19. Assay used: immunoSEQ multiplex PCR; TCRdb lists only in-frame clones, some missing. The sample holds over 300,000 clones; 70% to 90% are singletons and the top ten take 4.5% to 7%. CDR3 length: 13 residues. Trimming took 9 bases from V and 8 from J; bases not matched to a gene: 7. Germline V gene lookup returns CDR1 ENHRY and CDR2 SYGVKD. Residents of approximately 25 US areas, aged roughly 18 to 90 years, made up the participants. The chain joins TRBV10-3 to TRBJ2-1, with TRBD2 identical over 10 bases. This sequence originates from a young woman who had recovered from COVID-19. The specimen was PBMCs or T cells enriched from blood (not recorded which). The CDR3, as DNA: TGTGCCATAAGAGCGGGGGGGTTCGATGAGCAGTTCTTC. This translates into CAIRAGGFDEQFF.